The clone carrying this T cell receptor beta chain has only a few counts. Its antigen is as yet unknown. The data derive from a study of identical twins. Everyone who gave samples was a healthy Caucasian. TCRdb re-derived calls from the 5' RACE reads in MiXCR, one entry per CDR3 protein. The sample lists around 690,000 distinct CDR3 sequences, 21% occurring once. Study conclusions and caveats: Within monozygotic twins, out-of-frame TCR alpha sharing was underestimated by the models.

These data also featured in a second study, about T cells expressing NK-cell markers. That paper adds: As a fraction of CD8+ T cells, dominant NKG2C+ clonotypes reached about 1.0-8% in six donors.

Input material: PBMCs. The TCR comes from a woman aged 18-29 years in good health.

CDR3 sequence: CAGTRGYEQYF. CDR3 nucleotides: TGTGCCGGCACCAGGGGCTACGAGCAGTACTTC. This sequence joins TRBV6-1 and TRBJ2-7, with a possible D match to TRBD1 (6 bases). Per germline, CDR1 MNHNS and CDR2 SASEGT. This CDR3 contains 11 residues. Trimming stripped 11 bases from V and 3 bases from J, with 11 bases between.